The subject of this entry is one T cell receptor (beta chain). This sample is part of a study of blood T cell repertoires in COVID-19. Overall study context: The United States, Italy and Spain supplied acute and convalescent COVID-19 samples.

How the authors handled the data: Nucleated cell counts were estimated from reference gene primer amplification. Assay: immunoSEQ multiplex PCR; the TCRdb copy retains only in-frame clones and omits some. From that table come the V and J calls and clone size; the DNA was used to work out D and trimming. The table has about 150,000 clones, about 87% seen once. This receptor was obtained from an elderly man with acute or convalescent COVID-19. The sample taken for sequencing was peripheral blood.

CDR3 DNA sequence: TGTGCCAGCAGCCCAGGGACAGAGAACACTGAAGCTTTCTTT. It is translated as CASSPGTENTEAFF. J is TRBJ1-1 and V is TRBV3-1 (or the pseudogene TRBV3-2); 7 bases agree with TRBD1. V gave up 4 bases and J gave up 1 base; unmatched junction bases: 3. Germline V gene sequence: CDR1 LGHDT, CDR2 YNNKEL (reference sequence). The length of the CDR3 is 14 residues.